This TCR beta chain was profiled in a study of T-cell memory formation after mild COVID-19. Study results and caveats: Day 15 to 85 contracting clones showed balanced CD4/CD8; day 15 to 37 expanders favored CD4+.

Remarks on this clonotype: Its cognate antigen is unknown. A much larger clonotype is one base distant, so this may be a read error.

TCR alpha and TCR beta cDNA libraries with sample barcodes and UMIs came from 5'RACE using constant-segment primers. TCRdb independently ran MiXCR on the 5' RACE reads; one entry per CDR3 protein. The table includes 210,000 or so distinct CDR3 sequences, approximately 30% detected once. Sample: PBMCs or a T cell subset sorted from them (not recorded which). The clonotype comes from an adult woman who had mild COVID-19 (a few samples of this study predate the infection). Cell type and time point are not known.

The CDR3 is CSVTGLAGPVDIQYF. The CDR3 bases are TGCAGCGTTACCGGACTAGCGGGGCCAGTGGACATTCAGTACTTC. This sequence joins TRBV29-1 and TRBJ2-4; TRBD2 aligns across 12 bases. Germline CDR1 reads SQVTM; CDR2 reads ANQGSEA. The CDR3 spans 15 residues. V trimming: 5 bases; J trimming: 8 bases; junction bases outside the gene matches: 10.